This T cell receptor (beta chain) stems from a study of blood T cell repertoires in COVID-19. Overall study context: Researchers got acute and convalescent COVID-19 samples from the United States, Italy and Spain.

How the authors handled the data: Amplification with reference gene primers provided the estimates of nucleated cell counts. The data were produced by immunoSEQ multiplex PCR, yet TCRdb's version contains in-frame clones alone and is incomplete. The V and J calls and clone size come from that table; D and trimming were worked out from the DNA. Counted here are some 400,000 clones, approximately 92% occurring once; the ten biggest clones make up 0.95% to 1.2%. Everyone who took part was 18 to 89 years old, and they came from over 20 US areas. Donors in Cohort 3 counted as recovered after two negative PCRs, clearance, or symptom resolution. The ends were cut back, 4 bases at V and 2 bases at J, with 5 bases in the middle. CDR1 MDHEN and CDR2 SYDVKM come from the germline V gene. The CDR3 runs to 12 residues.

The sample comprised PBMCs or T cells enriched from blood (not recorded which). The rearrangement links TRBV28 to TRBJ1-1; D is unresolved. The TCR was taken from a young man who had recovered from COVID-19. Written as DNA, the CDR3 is TGTGCCAGCAGTTGGAGAAACACTGAAGCTTTCTTT. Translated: CASSWRNTEAFF.